Shown below are 29 T cell receptor beta chains from a single sample sequenced in a study of neurological immune-mediated disorders. A single record per CDR3 protein comes from TCRdb applying MiXCR to the 5' RACE reads. This sample has about 43,000 distinct CDR3 sequences, with over 9.5% found just once. The specimen sequenced was PBMCs. Source of these receptors: a female donor in good health.

The gene calls are TRBV5-1 and TRBJ2-1; maybe TRBD1 (5 bases). Germline V gene sequence: CDR1 SGHRS, CDR2 YFSETQ. The V gene lost 4 bases and the J gene lost 4 bases, with 15 bases spanning the gap. The CDR3 spans 15 residues. The CDR3: CASSPTDSPYNEQFF. The CDR3 DNA reads TGCGCCAGCAGCCCCACTGACAGCCCATACAATGAGCAGTTCTTC. Variable domain in full (rest from reference TRBV5-1 and TRBJ2-1): KAGVTQTPRYLIKTRGQQVTLSCSPISGHRSVSWYQQTPGQGLQFLFEYFSETQRNKGNFPGRFSGRQFSNSRSEMNVSTLELGDSALYLCASSPTDSPYNEQFFGPGTRLTVL.

This clonotype was observed at least ten times. The chain carries TRBV28 and TRBJ2-5; 12 bases align to TRBD2. Germline V gives CDR1 MDHEN, CDR2 SYDVKM. The CDR3 contains 19 residues. V dropped 7 bases and J dropped 4; count of bases not matched to a gene: 19. This chain's CDR3 is CASTHVGDGTSGPLETQYF. The CDR3 region has the DNA TGTGCCAGCACCCACGTGGGGGACGGGACTAGCGGGCCACTAGAGACCCAGTACTTC.

This clonotype was found many times. The chain carries TRBV6-6 and TRBJ2-7; 10 nucleotides agree with TRBD1. V lost 4 bases, J lost 6 bases, and 6 bases stayed unmatched. Per the germline V gene, CDR1 is MNHNY and CDR2 is SVGAGI (reference sequence). The CDR3 spans 14 residues. The CDR3 DNA sequence: TGTGCCAGCAGTTCCGCCGGGACAGGGGTCGAGCAGTACTTC. It is translated as CASSSAGTGVEQYF.

In this sample, this clonotype turned up a few times. The chain is built from TRBV12-3 or TRBV12-4 and TRBJ2-3, with TRBD2 matching 11 bases. The CDR3 spans 15 residues. J lost 2 bases, V lost 7 bases, and 5 bases had no gene match. CDR3 bases: TGTGCCAGCACGCGGACTAGCGGGTACACAGATACGCAGTATTTT. As protein: CASTRTSGYTDTQYF.

This clonotype was counted ten times or more. The chain employs TRBV3-1 and TRBJ2-3; 11 bases agree with TRBD1. Germline-derived CDR1 and CDR2 are LGHDT and YNNKEL (reference sequence). This CDR3 spans 15 amino acids. Trimming at V came to 4 bases and at J to 6 bases, leaving 6 bases not matched to a gene. CDR3 bases: TGTGCCAGCAGCCCGAGGGACAGGGGGACTGATACGCAGTATTTT. As protein: CASSPRDRGTDTQYF.

This clonotype was detected a few times. J is TRBJ2-1 and V is TRBV20-1; D may be TRBD2 (6 bases). The CDR3 runs to 14 residues. Trimming took off 3 bases at V and 4 bases at J, with 13 bases between the two ends. Looked up from germline, CDR1 is DFQATT and CDR2 is SNEGSKA (reference sequence). The CDR3 region has the DNA TGCAGTGCTAGTGGCGGGAATAAATACAATGAGCAGTTCTTC. This sequence encodes CSASGGNKYNEQFF.

This clonotype was detected ten times or more. The chain couples TRBV7-2 to TRBJ1-1; tentative D call: TRBD1 (6 bases). V lost 0 bases and J lost 2, with 10 bases in between. The germline gives CDR1 SGHTA, CDR2 FQGNSA. The CDR3 has 15 residues. The CDR3 DNA is TGTGCCAGCAGCTTAGCCAACAGGGTTAACACTGAAGCTTTCTTT. Amino acids: CASSLANRVNTEAFF.

This clonotype was observed at least ten times. The CDR3 DNA reads as TGTGCCAGCAGTTTACAAACTAACTATGGCTACACCTTC. It is translated as CASSLQTNYGYTF. The rearrangement links TRBV12-3 or TRBV12-4 to TRBJ1-2; D remains unclear. This CDR3 region has 13 residues. V lost 2 bases and J 0 bases, leaving 4 bases between the germline ends.

This chain joins TRBV29-1 and TRBJ2-5, with 11 bases identical to TRBD2. CDR1 and CDR2 from the germline V gene are SQVTM and ANQGSEA. With 4 bases clipped from V and 5 bases from J, the junction kept 9 bases outside the gene matches. This CDR3 has 15 residues. The CDR3, as DNA: TGCAGCGTTGGGATAGCGGGAGGGCTGGTGGAGACCCAGTACTTC. This gives the protein CSVGIAGGLVETQYF. Full variable domain (outside the CDR3, taken from reference TRBV29-1 and TRBJ2-5): SAVISQKPSRDICQRGTSLTIQCQVDSQVTMMFWYRQQPGQSLTLIATANQGSEATYESGFVIDKFPISRPNLTFSTLTVSNMSPEDSSIYLCSVGIAGGLVETQYFGPGTRLLVL.

Remarks on this clonotype: Germline is not matched at one junction end, which may reflect a read error. This chain links TRBV12-3 or TRBV12-4 with TRBJ1-5; D not resolved. The CDR3 consists of 15 residues. The DNA of the CDR3 is TGTGCCAGCAGCCCGGACGTGCTTAGCTATCAGCCCCAGCATTTT. Its translation is CASSPDVLSYQPQHF.

Many counts were recorded for this clonotype. The chain employs TRBV7-9 and TRBJ1-2, with D tentatively TRBD1 (6 bases). The length of the CDR3 is 14 residues. Germline V CDR1 and CDR2: SEHNR, FQNEAQ (reference sequence). Trimming took off 1 base at V and 2 bases at J, with 8 bases between the two ends. In DNA, the CDR3 is TGTGCCAGCAGCTTAGGTGGACAGAACTATGGCTACACCTTC. It translates to CASSLGGQNYGYTF.

The sample holds many counts of this clonotype. The V and J genes are TRBV19 and TRBJ2-1; D not certain. V lost 6 bases, J lost 0 bases, and 3 bases lay in between. Germline V gene lookup returns CDR1 LNHDA and CDR2 SQIVND (reference sequence). The CDR3 runs 12 residues. The CDR3 DNA sequence: TGTGCCAGTAGGAGCTCCTACAATGAGCAGTTCTTC. It is translated as CASRSSYNEQFF.

This clonotype showed up many times. This chain links TRBV5-1 with TRBJ1-1, with TRBD1 as a possible D gene (5 bases). The ends were cut back, 7 bases at V and 1 base at J, with 14 bases in the middle. The CDR3 runs to 14 residues. Germline values: CDR1 SGHRS, CDR2 YFSETQ. As DNA, the CDR3 is TGCGCCAGCTCCAGGGTGGGGTGGAACACTGAAGCTTTCTTT. The encoded protein is CASSRVGWNTEAFF.

This clonotype was counted many times. CDR3 residues: CASRTGRNEKLFF. The DNA of the CDR3 is TGTGCCAGTCGGACAGGACGTAATGAAAAACTGTTTTTT. The rearrangement uses TRBV27 and TRBJ1-4; 7 positions match TRBD1. The junction had 5 bases not matched to a gene; V was cut back by 9 bases and J by 4 bases. Germline CDR1 reads MNHEY; CDR2 reads SMNVEV (reference sequence). CDR3 length equals 13 residues. The variable domain in full, completed from reference TRBV27 and TRBJ1-4, reads EAQVTQNPRYLITVTGKKLTVTCSQNMNHEYMSWYRQDPGLGLRQIYYSMNVEVTDKGDVPEGYKVSRKEKRNFPLILESPSPNQTSLYFCASRTGRNEKLFFGSGTQLSVL.

In this sample, this clonotype turned up many times. The chain uses TRBV5-1 and TRBJ1-4; a weak D match, TRBD1 (6 bases). Germline loops: CDR1 SGHRS, CDR2 YFSETQ. V lost 2 bases, J lost 7 bases, and 12 bases lay in between. This CDR3 spans 14 amino acids. CDR3 nucleotides: TGCGCCAGCAGCTTTTCACAGGGAGGTGAAAAACTGTTTTTT. Its translation: CASSFSQGGEKLFF.

There are many counts of this clonotype. This sequence joins TRBV5-1 and TRBJ2-2, with a weak D call TRBD2 (5 bases). Deletions cut 0 bases from V and 1 base from J, with 7 bases between. This CDR3 is built from 15 residues. CDR1 is SGHRS and CDR2 is YFSETQ in the germline V gene. The CDR3 spells CASSLGAVNTGELFF. DNA for the CDR3: TGCGCCAGCAGCTTGGGAGCGGTGAACACCGGGGAGCTGTTTTTT.

Comment on this clonotype: The junction and the germline gene differ at one end; a read error may be behind it. The genes are TRBV18 and TRBJ1-1, with TRBD1 matching over 7 bases. Germline V lookup: CDR1 KGHSH, CDR2 LQKENI. This CDR3 is 14 amino acids long. CDR3 DNA: TGTGCCAGCTCACCGGAGGGGGCGACCACTGAAGCGTTCTTT. It yields the protein CASSPEGATTEAFF.

The table lists this clonotype with many counts. The gene calls are TRBV5-1 and TRBJ1-6; maybe TRBD1 (5 bases). CDR3 length: 15 residues. Deletions cut 1 base from V and 6 bases from J, with 11 bases between. The germline V gene has CDR1 SGHRS and CDR2 YFSETQ. CDR3 protein: CASSLYPGGNSPLHF. CDR3 DNA: TGCGCCAGCAGCTTGTACCCTGGGGGTAATTCACCCCTCCACTTT.

At least ten counts were recorded for this clonotype. CDR3 loop: CASSWGQGAQEYEQYF. The CDR3 bases are TGCGCCAGCAGCTGGGGACAGGGGGCGCAGGAATACGAGCAGTACTTC. The chain employs TRBV5-1 and TRBJ2-7; 12 bases are shared with TRBD1. The CDR3 totals 16 residues. The germline CDR1 and CDR2 sequences are SGHRS and YFSETQ. V shed 3 bases, J shed 4 bases, and the junction held 8 bases outside the gene matches.

In this sample, this clonotype turned up many times. This sequence joins TRBV5-6 and TRBJ2-1; D may match TRBD1 or TRBD2 (5 bases each). CDR1 and CDR2 (germline): SGHDT, YYEEEE. Trimming cost V 1 base and J 0 bases, with 8 bases left between them. The CDR3 runs 15 residues. This CDR3 is CASSLWGSSYNEQFF. In DNA, the CDR3 is TGTGCCAGCAGCTTGTGGGGGAGCTCCTACAATGAGCAGTTCTTC.

V usage is TRBV5-6 and J usage is TRBJ1-2; 11 bases line up with TRBD1. This CDR3 is 15 amino acids long. CDR1 is SGHDT and CDR2 is YYEEEE in the germline V gene. V shed 4 bases, J shed 3 bases, and the junction held 5 bases outside the gene matches. CDR3 bases: TGTGCCAGCAGCCCCGGACAGGGGGCAGACTATGGCTACACCTTC. Residues: CASSPGQGADYGYTF.

This clonotype was detected many times. This chain's CDR3 is CAWSASMGDTGELFF. The CDR3 DNA is TGTGCCTGGAGTGCCAGCATGGGCGACACCGGGGAGCTGTTTTTT. The chain carries TRBV30 and TRBJ2-2; D is unclear. CDR1 is GTSNPN, CDR2 SVGIG, per germline (reference sequence). This CDR3 is 15 amino acids long. V lost 1 base and J lost 3, with 12 bases in between.

This clonotype was detected ten times or more. The rearrangement uses TRBV20-1 and TRBJ1-2, with D tentatively TRBD1 (5 bases). Germline values: CDR1 DFQATT, CDR2 SNEGSKA (reference sequence). The V and J ends lost 6 bases and 8 bases respectively, with 19 bases between them. This CDR3 contains 13 residues. As DNA, the CDR3 is TGCAGTGCCGACAGCGGAAGGGTCGGCGGCTACACCTTC. It codes for CSADSGRVGGYTF.

As for this clonotype: An end of the junction does not agree with germline; a read error may underlie this. The chain couples TRBV7-9 to TRBJ1-2; D uncertain. The CDR3 extends over 14 amino acids. Germline CDR1 reads SEHNR; CDR2 reads FQNEAQ (reference sequence). CDR3 residues: CASSLAREGSCYTF. CDR3 sequence (DNA): TGCGCCAGCAGCTTAGCAAGGGAGGGAAGTTGCTACACCTTC. Supplemented by reference TRBV7-9 and TRBJ1-2, the full variable domain reads DTGVSQNPRHKITKRGQNVTFRCDPISEHNRLYWYRQTLGQGPEFLTYFQNEAQLEKSRLLSDRFSAERPKGSFSTLEIQRTEQGDSAMYLCASSLAREGSCYTFGSGTRLTVV.

This clonotype showed up many times. The J gene is TRBJ2-5, the V gene TRBV5-1; 8 bases fit TRBD1. CDR3 length equals 14 residues. After removal of 3 bases from V and 4 bases from J, the junction contained 5 bases not matched to a gene. The V gene's germline CDR1 is SGHRS and CDR2 YFSETQ. DNA of the CDR3: TGCGCCAGCAGCTCTCAGGGGGCAGGAGAGACCCAGTACTTC. Protein product: CASSSQGAGETQYF.

The chain links TRBV10-3 to TRBJ1-2, with TRBD1 as a possible D gene (6 bases). The V end was cut by 4 bases, the J end by 4 bases, with 10 bases between. The CDR3 contains 13 residues. Germline CDR1 ENHRY, CDR2 SYGVKD. The CDR3: CAISGDRFYGYTF. The CDR3 DNA follows: TGTGCCATCAGTGGAGACAGGTTCTATGGCTACACCTTC.

This clonotype was counted at least ten times. This chain's CDR3 is CASSSQGYTEAFF. CDR3 nucleotide sequence: TGTGCCAGCAGCTCACAGGGTTACACTGAAGCTTTCTTT. The genes are TRBV6-1 and TRBJ1-1; TRBD1 is a possible D gene (6 bases). The germline CDR1 and CDR2 sequences are MNHNS and SASEGT. The CDR3 extends over 13 amino acids. Trimming stripped 6 bases from V and 3 bases from J, with 11 bases between.

In its sample, this clonotype was seen many times. V and J are TRBV30 and TRBJ2-7; TRBD1 aligns across 8 bases. The V segment lost 4 bases and the J segment 7 bases; nucleotides outside the gene matches: 6. CDR3 length: 12 amino acids. Germline loops: CDR1 GTSNPN, CDR2 SVGIG (reference sequence). CDR3 amino acids: CAWMQGAREQYF. In DNA, the CDR3 is TGTGCCTGGATGCAGGGGGCTAGGGAGCAGTACTTC.

This clonotype has a count of ten or more. The chain joins TRBV18 to TRBJ1-1; D unclear. Looked up from germline, CDR1 is KGHSH and CDR2 is LQKENI. This CDR3 has 13 amino acids. V lost 6 bases and J 5 bases, leaving 13 bases between the germline ends. DNA of the CDR3: TGTGCCAGCTCTTGGGGAGCTGAAACTGAAGCTTTCTTT. Protein: CASSWGAETEAFF.